What follows are 8 T cell receptor beta chains derived from one specimen sequenced in a study of shared clonotypes between healthy human individuals. Positively selected for CCR7, the CD45RO-negative cells used as naive CD8 cells excluded terminally differentiated effector memory CD45RA+ cells. Data came from immunoSEQ multiplex PCR; TCRdb stores just in-frame clones and leaves some out. The sample records fewer than 850,000 clones, about 96% being singletons. Input material: naive CD8+ T cells sorted from blood. The receptors were sampled from a man in his thirties or forties in good health.

The rearrangement links TRBV10-3 to TRBJ1-1; a possible D gene is TRBD1 (5 bases). Germline CDR1 is ENHRY and CDR2 is SYGVKD. Trimming left V 6 bases short and J 0 bases short, with 11 bases between. This CDR3 spans 14 amino acids. The CDR3 coding sequence is TGTGCCATCAGCGGGGACGGGGTGAACACTGAAGCTTTCTTT. Translated: CAISGDGVNTEAFF.

This clone was detected once. This sequence joins TRBV10-3 and TRBJ2-7; D tentatively fits TRBD1 or TRBD2 (5 bases each). The CDR3 consists of 14 residues. With 3 bases removed from V and 7 bases from J, the gap between germline ends came to 16 bases. The germline CDR1 and CDR2 sequences are ENHRY and SYGVKD. The CDR3 reads CAISDGIEGWEQYF. The CDR3 coding sequence is TGTGCCATCAGTGATGGGATAGAGGGGTGGGAGCAGTACTTC.

The V and J genes are TRBV7-9 and TRBJ2-7, with 7 bases fitting TRBD2. The CDR3 covers 16 residues. The ends lost 1 base at V and 2 bases at J; junction bases unmatched: 8. Looked up from germline, CDR1 is SEHNR and CDR2 is FQNEAQ (reference sequence). CDR3 sequence reads: CASSLGLAEEPYEQYF. The DNA of the CDR3 is TGTGCCAGCAGCTTAGGGCTAGCGGAAGAGCCCTACGAGCAGTACTTC.

The chain uses TRBV27 and TRBJ1-5; TRBD1 matches 8 bases. Germline V gene data show CDR1 as MNHEY and CDR2 as SMNVEV (reference sequence). The CDR3 contains 15 residues. Trimming removed 4 bases from V and 4 bases from J; junction bases left unmatched: 6. The CDR3 nucleotides are TGTGCCAGCAGTTCGGACAGGGAAGGGAATCAGCCCCAGCATTTT. Protein sequence: CASSSDREGNQPQHF.

The chain uses TRBV29-1 and TRBJ2-3; D ambiguous. CDR1 is SQVTM, CDR2 ANQGSEA, per germline. V lost 7 bases and J lost 1, with 15 bases in between. The length of the CDR3 is 14 residues. CDR3 bases: TGCAGCGCCCTGTTTCGGTTCGGCACAGATACGCAGTATTTT. It translates to CSALFRFGTDTQYF.

V gene TRBV7-9 combines with J gene TRBJ2-4; D gene unclear. Germline V gene data show CDR1 as SEHNR and CDR2 as FQNEAQ (reference sequence). The CDR3 covers 14 residues. V was pared by 4 bases and J by 0 bases, with 7 bases between. The CDR3 DNA is TGTGCCAGCAGCTCCCTGTTAGCCAAAAACATTCAGTACTTC. Protein product: CASSSLLAKNIQYF.

V gene TRBV11-1 combines with J gene TRBJ2-1; 8 nucleotides agree with TRBD2. V dropped 5 bases and J dropped 7; count of bases not matched to a gene: 7. CDR3 size: 14 residues. The germline gives CDR1 SGHAT, CDR2 FQDESV (reference sequence). The DNA for the CDR3 is TGTGCCAGCAGCCAACCGGGACTAGGGAATGAGCAGTTCTTC. Its protein product is CASSQPGLGNEQFF.

V and J are TRBV27 and TRBJ2-7, with D unresolved. From germline, CDR1 is MNHEY and CDR2 SMNVEV (reference sequence). This CDR3 is 14 amino acids long. With 3 bases removed from V and 0 bases from J, the gap between germline ends came to 9 bases. The CDR3 DNA sequence: TGTGCCAGCAGTTTTGGGCAGAACTCCTACGAGCAGTACTTC. Encoded protein: CASSFGQNSYEQYF.